This TCR beta chain was found in a study of T-cell reconstitution after alpha-beta-depleted transplantation in children. Unique molecular identifiers featured in how the TCRbeta library was prepared. TCRdb reprocessed the PCR reads via MiXCR and lists one record per CDR3 protein. This repertoire shows about 610,000 distinct CDR3 sequences, 8% to 11% found once; its top ten account for roughly 4%. Ten or more counts support this clonotype. Germline V gene lookup returns CDR1 DFQATT and CDR2 SNEGSKA (reference sequence). Deletions cut 1 base from V and 2 bases from J, with 19 bases between. CDR3 length equals 17 residues.

This specimen consisted of PBMCs from the stem cell graft donor, obtained from the stem cell graft. The origin of this receptor is a human donor who donated a stem cell graft to a child with acute myeloid leukemia. V gene TRBV20-1 combines with J gene TRBJ2-3; D not resolved. CDR3 nucleotide sequence: TGCAGTGCTAGAGGAAGGGAACTAACCCGCCTCACAGATACGCAGTATTTT. Translated, it gives CSARGRELTRLTDTQYF.